This entry lists 18 T cell receptor beta chains sequenced from one sample in a study of somatic mutations in cytotoxic T cells in rheumatoid arthritis (dated by TCRdb to between 2016 and 2019). Receptors were amplified or captured by the immunoSEQ multiplex PCR assay. Not all clones reach the TCRdb copy of this immuneACCESS table, which keeps in-frame sequences only. Checked studies attribute under half of the gap to unresolved V genes and leave the rest unexplained. The sample table shows some 11,000 clones, and 80% are seen once. The top ten clones comprise roughly an eighth of the sample. The sequenced sample consisted of CD8+ T cells sorted from blood. These TCRs come from a man in his fifties in good health.

This rearrangement joins TRBV5-6 to TRBJ1-3; D ambiguous. Deletions cut 0 bases from V and 0 bases from J, with 4 bases between. Germline V CDR1 and CDR2: SGHDT, YYEEEE. The CDR3 spans 14 residues. CDR3 sequence reads: CASSLGDSGNTIYF. CDR3 nucleotides: TGTGCCAGCAGCTTGGGTGACTCTGGAAACACCATATATTTT.

V is TRBV13 and J is TRBJ1-1; no definite D call. Germline-derived CDR1 and CDR2 are PRHDT and FYEKMQ (reference sequence). V dropped 6 bases and J dropped 4 bases, with 18 bases sitting between them. This CDR3 region has 15 residues. CDR3 sequence (DNA): TGTGCCAGCAGTTCTGCGGCGGGGTGGTCCACTGAAGCTTTCTTT. Translating gives CASSSAAGWSTEAFF.

The rearrangement joins TRBV27 to TRBJ2-1; 13 nucleotides align to TRBD2. V was pared by 3 bases and J by 0 bases, with 5 bases of the junction left unmatched. CDR1 is MNHEY and CDR2 is SMNVEV in the germline V gene (reference sequence). CDR3 size: 18 residues. CDR3 sequence: CASSFLTSGGISYNEQFF. The CDR3 coding sequence is TGTGCCAGCAGTTTTTTGACTAGCGGGGGGATCTCCTACAATGAGCAGTTCTTC.

The chain uses TRBV6-5 and TRBJ1-2; unclear D gene. Germline values: CDR1 MNHEY, CDR2 SVGAGI. V gave up 4 bases and J gave up 7 bases, with 16 bases separating them. CDR3 length: 14 amino acids. The CDR3 sequence is CASSFQGFQRGYTF. The CDR3 nucleotides are TGTGCCAGCAGTTTCCAAGGGTTCCAGCGTGGCTACACCTTC.

The rearrangement links TRBV6-1 to TRBJ2-3, with 8 bases matching TRBD2. The CDR3 has 16 amino acids. V lost 3 bases to trimming and J lost 2 bases; unmatched junction nucleotides: 7. CDR1 and CDR2 from the germline V gene are MNHNS and SASEGT. DNA of the CDR3: TGTGCCAGCAGTGAGGGACTAGACCGTCCCACAGATACGCAGTATTTT. Amino acid sequence: CASSEGLDRPTDTQYF.

V usage is TRBV6-5 and J usage is TRBJ1-2, with 8 bases fitting TRBD1. CDR3 length: 15 amino acids. Germline V lookup: CDR1 MNHEY, CDR2 SVGAGI. V lost 5 bases to trimming and J lost 4 bases; unmatched junction nucleotides: 9. CDR3 sequence: CASSPGQGGGYGYTF. The CDR3 DNA follows: TGTGCCAGCAGTCCCGGACAGGGTGGTGGCTATGGCTACACCTTC.

Sample share makes this clone medium-sized. The chain uses TRBV20-1 and TRBJ1-1; TRBD1 is a possible D gene (5 bases). The CDR3 spans 11 residues. The V end lost 4 bases, the J end lost 5 bases, and 8 bases lay between the germline ends. Germline CDR1 and CDR2: DFQATT and SNEGSKA (reference sequence). In DNA form, the CDR3 reads TGCAGTGCTAACTGGGGGACTGAAGCTTTCTTT. The encoded protein is CSANWGTEAFF.

Notes on this clone: The CDR3 ends on some other residue instead of the conserved phenylalanine or tryptophan, so this is likely a read error. Because the CDR3's place on the DNA is in doubt, the DNA is left out and the CDR3 is given as listed by TCRdb. CDR3 sequence: CAHGDEEED. J is TRBJ2-7 and V is TRBV28; the D call TRBD2 from the table was never checked on the DNA. With termini counted, the CDR3 has 9 amino acids. From germline, CDR1 is MDHEN and CDR2 SYDVKM.

The chain has TRBV2 and TRBJ2-5, with a weak D call TRBD1 (6 bases). The germline V and J ends were trimmed by 4 bases and 1 base, with 10 bases remaining between them. The CDR3 covers 14 residues. Germline CDR1 is SNHLY and CDR2 is FYNNEI. The CDR3 region has the DNA TGTGCCAGCAGTGGCAGGACAGTCCAAGAGACCCAGTACTTC. It translates to CASSGRTVQETQYF.

This sequence joins TRBV4-1 and TRBJ1-5; D gene uncertain. The V end lost 0 bases, the J end lost 5 bases, and 11 bases lay between the germline ends. This CDR3 comprises 15 residues. Germline V gives CDR1 MGHRA, CDR2 YSYEKL. The CDR3 DNA reads TGCGCCAGCAGCCAAGATCTTATGGGTTATCAGCCCCAGCATTTT. This sequence encodes CASSQDLMGYQPQHF.

This clone was seen just once. The V call is TRBV7-9, the J call TRBJ1-6, with D maybe TRBD1 (5 bases). Per germline, CDR1 SEHNR and CDR2 FQNEAQ (reference sequence). Trimming left V 8 bases short and J 5 bases short, with 22 bases between. The CDR3 runs 17 residues. CDR3 bases: TGTGCCAGCGCCCCCGGGCAGGGTATCAGCCATAATTCACCCCTCCACTTT. Protein sequence: CASAPGQGISHNSPLHF.

CDR3 in amino acids: CASFYSTRNTEAFF. DNA for the CDR3: TGTGCCAGCTTCTACTCAACAAGGAACACTGAAGCTTTCTTT. The rearrangement joins TRBV5-5 to TRBJ1-1; D ambiguous. V lost 7 bases to trimming and J lost 1 base, with 14 bases between them. Germline V gene sequence: CDR1 SGHKS, CDR2 YYEKEE (reference sequence). This CDR3 spans 14 amino acids. The full variable domain, rest sourced from reference TRBV5-5 and TRBJ1-1, is DAGVTQSPTHLIKTRGQQVTLRCSPISGHKSVSWYQQVLGQGPQFIFQYYEKEERGRGNFPDRFSARQFPNYSSELNVNALLLGDSALYLCASFYSTRNTEAFFGQGTRLTVV.

The sample holds one count of this clone. The V gene is TRBV7-9, the J gene TRBJ2-1; D possibly corresponds to TRBD2 (6 bases). Trimming left V 7 bases short and J 5 bases short, with 21 bases between. The germline V gene encodes CDR1 SEHNR and CDR2 FQNEAQ (reference sequence). The CDR3 contains 16 residues. The CDR3 nucleotides read TGTGCCAGCAACTGGAAGGGAGGAACAGTAAACAATGAGCAGTTCTTC. Translating it yields CASNWKGGTVNNEQFF.

The CDR3: CASSSGPEDTGELFF. CDR3 coding DNA: TGTGCCAGCAGTTCGGGTCCGGAGGACACCGGGGAGCTGTTTTTT. The rearrangement uses TRBV5-6 and TRBJ2-2, with D perhaps matching TRBD2 (5 bases). V shed 5 bases and J shed 3 bases, with 14 bases lying between them. The CDR3 is 15 residues long. The germline gives CDR1 SGHDT, CDR2 YYEEEE.

The chain recombines TRBV10-2 with TRBJ1-1; the D is unclear. V was pared by 7 bases and J by 3 bases, with 18 bases between. The V gene's germline CDR1 is WSHSY and CDR2 SAAADI. There are 15 residues in the CDR3. CDR3 region: CASTIRERGDTEAFF. For the CDR3, the DNA is TGCGCCAGCACCATACGGGAGAGAGGAGACACTGAAGCTTTCTTT.

This chain uses TRBV7-3 with TRBJ2-2; no definite D call. Trimming pared 2 bases from V and 6 bases from J, leaving 4 bases between. The germline V gene has CDR1 SGHTA and CDR2 FQGTGA. This CDR3 contains 12 residues. The DNA for the CDR3 is TGTGCCAGCAGCTTAGGATCCGGGGAGCTGTTTTTT. Its translation: CASSLGSGELFF.

The CDR3, as DNA: TGTGCCAGCAGCGCAGGGACTAGCGGGGGCACAGATACGCAGTATTTT. This translates into CASSAGTSGGTDTQYF. The chain carries TRBV9 and TRBJ2-3; 13 bases fit TRBD2. Germline CDR1 reads SGDLS; CDR2 reads YYNGEE. With V trimmed by 3 bases and J by 1 base, 2 bases remained unmatched. CDR3 length: 16 residues.

The chain is built from TRBV6-5 and TRBJ2-3, with D unclear. Trimming left V 2 bases short and J 2 bases short, with 5 bases between. The germline V gene has CDR1 MNHEY and CDR2 SVGAGI. CDR3 length: 13 amino acids. CDR3 DNA sequence: TGTGCCAGCAGTTACGCGGCCACAGATACGCAGTATTTT. It specifies CASSYAATDTQYF.